This T cell receptor beta chain was captured in a study of cytomegalovirus exposure and HLA in healthy donors. Study-level findings and limits: In a later analysis, productive TCRs from donors in an Asian-associated ancestry cluster reportedly carried fewer N-insertions than the cohort mean. Sequencing probably produced one cluster of sequence variants that were highly shared.

V was pared by 4 bases and J by 2 bases, with 16 bases between. Germline CDR1 and CDR2: SGHRS and YFSETQ. The CDR3 extends over 16 amino acids. Primers: 60 Vbeta forward and 13 Jbeta reverse. Using immunoSEQ multiplex PCR, the repertoire was profiled, and TCRdb retains in-frame clones only, with some absent. The sample includes roughly 93,000 clones, roughly 70% of them seen just once. To note about this clone: The antigen remains undetermined.

Material: PBMCs. This chain links TRBV5-1 with TRBJ2-1, with TRBD2 as a possible D gene (6 bases). This TCR came from a male donor in good health and CMV-seronegative. CDR3 in DNA: TGCGCCAGCAGCCCGCTTTTTAGCGGAACCTACAATGAGCAGTTCTTC. Protein product: CASSPLFSGTYNEQFF.